This T cell receptor (beta chain) is drawn from a study of Ad26.COV2.S vaccination and SARS-CoV-2 variants. Study at large: Intramuscular Ad26.COV2.S doses were given once or twice, 56 days apart. Broader study findings: Vaccine recipients posted higher spike-specific TCR breadth than their placebo counterparts. Possible underestimation of total T cell responses by the TCR breadth and depth analyses was noted.

With V trimmed by 0 bases and J by 6 bases, 15 bases remained unmatched. Germline CDR1 and CDR2: LNHNV and YYDKDF (reference sequence). This CDR3 has 19 amino acids. For this clone: The antigen is undetermined.

Sequencing was performed with immunoSEQ multiplex PCR; in TCRdb, only in-frame clones are kept and a portion is missing. This sample has some 390,000 clones; about 91% occur once, and the top ten carry under 2%. Treatment of the sample: about 20 received Ad26.COV2.S at low or high dose, single or two shots; five or six received placebo; per-sample allocation not given. Following the first vaccine or placebo injection, samples were taken on day 63. Boston provided a donor who was an adult aged 18-55 years. The sequence derives from a person between 18 and 59 years old who received the Ad26.COV2.S COVID-19 vaccine or a placebo. The chain uses TRBV15 and TRBJ1-5; 9 bases are a match to TRBD1. The sample was peripheral blood, taken in a trial of Ad26.COV2.S vaccine versus placebo. The CDR3 loop is CATSREVGTGYFSGQPQHF. In DNA, the CDR3 is TGTGCCACCAGCAGAGAAGTCGGGACAGGGTACTTTAGCGGTCAGCCCCAGCATTTT. Using reference TRBV15 and TRBJ1-5 for the parts outside the CDR3, the full variable domain is DAMVIQNPRYQVTQFGKPVTLSCSQTLNHNVMYWYQQKSSQAPKLLFHYYDKDFNNEADTPDNFQSRRPNTSFCFLDIRSPGLGDTAMYLCATSREVGTGYFSGQPQHFGDGTRLSIL.